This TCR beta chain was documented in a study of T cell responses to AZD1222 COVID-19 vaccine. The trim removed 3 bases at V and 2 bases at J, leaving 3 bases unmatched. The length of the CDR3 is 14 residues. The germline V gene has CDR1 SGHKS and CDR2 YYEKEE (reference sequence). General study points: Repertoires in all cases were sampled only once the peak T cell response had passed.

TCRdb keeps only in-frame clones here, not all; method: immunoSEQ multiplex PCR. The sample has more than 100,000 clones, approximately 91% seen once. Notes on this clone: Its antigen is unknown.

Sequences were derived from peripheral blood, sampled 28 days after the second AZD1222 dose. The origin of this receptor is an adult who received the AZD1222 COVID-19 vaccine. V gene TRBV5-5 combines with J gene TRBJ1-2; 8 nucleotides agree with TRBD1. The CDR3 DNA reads TGTGCCAGCAGCTCGGGGACAGGAAACTATGGCTACACCTTC. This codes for CASSSGTGNYGYTF.